The clone carrying this T cell receptor (beta chain) has a handful of counts. The antigen is undetermined. The data derive from a study of T cell repertoires in cytomegalovirus infection. About the study: An indication of both CMV infection and matching HLA type came from public TCR beta signatures.

The CDR3 covers 14 residues. Germline values: CDR1 LNHDA, CDR2 SQIVND (reference sequence). The V end was cut by 4 bases, the J end by 2 bases, with 6 bases between. Using its own MiXCR run on the reads, TCRdb lists one record per CDR3 protein. The data show approximately 400,000 distinct CDR3 sequences, with roughly a third seen just once and around 15% held by the top ten. Whole-study results and caveats: The study found HLA-C-restricted CMV-specific TCR beta clonotypes dominating the ex vivo response.

The chain has TRBV19 and TRBJ2-6; the D is unclear. The origin of this receptor is a human donor in good health (CMV status not recorded). Some clones in this sample may be carry-over from other donors' samples. The sequencing sample was made of PBMCs. CDR3 nucleotides: TGTGCCAGTAGTAACACCGCTGGGGCCAACGTCCTGACTTTC. Its protein product is CASSNTAGANVLTF.